This TCR beta chain was captured by sequencing in a study of HIV-infected patients and healthy controls. The CDR3 runs 13 residues. In germline, CDR1 is SEHNR, CDR2 FQNEAQ (reference sequence). V dropped 5 bases and J dropped 7 bases, with 12 bases sitting between them. TCRdb re-called the 5' RACE reads through MiXCR, storing one row per CDR3 protein. The sample comprises some 67,000 distinct CDR3 sequences, 15% to 20% of which are singletons, and approximately 5.2% rests with the top ten. V is TRBV7-9 and J is TRBJ1-5; a possible D gene is TRBD1 (5 bases). The sequencing input was CD4+ T cells from blood. The clonotype comes from a human donor in good health. Written as DNA, the CDR3 is TGTGCCAGCAGCCGTTCGGGGGAGCAGCCCCAGCATTTT. It specifies CASSRSGEQPQHF.